Following are 14 T cell receptor beta chains from one sample sequenced in a study of OX40 agonist ivuxolimab in advanced cancers. Libraries were prepared by immunoSEQ multiplex PCR; TCRdb keeps only in-frame clonotypes and omits some of them. The sample holds roughly 40,000 clones, 88% seen once. The sample was CD4+ or CD8+ T cells sorted from blood, taken in a trial of the OX40 agonist ivuxolimab. The receptors here all came from an adult with an advanced solid tumor such as melanoma, head and neck, liver or kidney cancer.

CDR3 nucleotide sequence: TGTGCCAGCAGTTTATCCTTGGAATTTGAGCAGTTCTTC. Its translation: CASSLSLEFEQFF. The genes are TRBV28 and TRBJ2-1; the D is unclear. This CDR3 region has 13 residues. Trimming took off 1 base at V and 9 bases at J, with 10 bases between the two ends. In germline, CDR1 is MDHEN, CDR2 SYDVKM.

This clone was recorded only once. V is TRBV19 and J is TRBJ2-3; D remains ambiguous. Between the trimmed V and J ends, which lost 8 bases and 4 bases, there was a span of 19 bases. Germline CDR1 LNHDA, CDR2 SQIVND (reference sequence). The CDR3 is 15 amino acids. The CDR3 DNA reads as TGTGCCAGTCGAAGTTTAGCTCACGAAGCAGATACGCAGTATTTT. Its protein is CASRSLAHEADTQYF.

The chain carries TRBV11-2 and TRBJ1-5; 9 bases map to TRBD1. The CDR3 has 15 amino acids. CDR1 and CDR2 from the germline V gene are SGHAT and FQNNGV. V was clipped by 4 bases and J by 3 bases; unmatched bases: 4. The DNA for the CDR3 is TGTGCCAGCAGCTCGGGACAGGGCACCAATCAGCCCCAGCATTTT. Translated: CASSSGQGTNQPQHF.

V and J are TRBV4-2 and TRBJ2-7; D might be TRBD1 (5 bases). Trimming left V 3 bases short and J 4 bases short, with 10 bases between. The CDR3 totals 13 residues. Germline CDR1 LGHNA, CDR2 YNFKEQ. CDR3: CASSHSGFYEQYF. The CDR3 DNA reads as TGTGCCAGCAGCCATTCAGGGTTTTACGAGCAGTACTTC.

The V call is TRBV6-7, the J call TRBJ2-4; TRBD1 agrees at 7 bases. TRBV6-7 is marked as an open reading frame, function uncertain. The junction had 6 bases not matched to a gene; V was cut back by 6 bases and J by 1 base. This CDR3 region has 15 residues. The DNA of the CDR3 is TGTGCCAGCAGAGAAGGGGGCGAGGCCAAAAACATTCAGTACTTC. Its protein is CASREGGEAKNIQYF.

Details on this clone: Compared with germline, one end of the junction differs, possibly owing to a read error. V is TRBV5-1 and J is TRBJ1-1; TRBD1 agrees at 7 bases. There are 15 residues in the CDR3. Germline loops: CDR1 SGHRS, CDR2 YFSETQ. The CDR3 sequence: CASSANHRTGPEAFF. As DNA, the CDR3 is TGTGCCAGCAGCGCGAATCATCGGACAGGTCCTGAAGCTTTCTTT.

The V and J genes are TRBV4-2 and TRBJ2-3; TRBD1 matches 7 bases. With 3 bases clipped from V and 3 bases from J, the junction kept 6 bases outside the gene matches. Per the germline V gene, CDR1 is LGHNA and CDR2 is YNFKEQ. The CDR3 contains 15 residues. DNA of the CDR3: TGTGCCAGCAGCCAGCACAGGGGAGAGACAGATACGCAGTATTTT. Amino acids: CASSQHRGETDTQYF.

The chain combines TRBV30 with TRBJ1-1; perhaps TRBD1 as D (5 bases). The CDR3 runs 11 residues. V was cut by 5 bases and J by 5 bases, with 9 bases left in between. Germline CDR1 GTSNPN, CDR2 SVGIG (reference sequence). The CDR3 protein is CAWVGGTEAFF. The CDR3 DNA reads TGTGCCTGGGTGGGGGGGACTGAAGCTTTCTTT.

This chain links TRBV29-1 with TRBJ2-1, with unresolved D. Germline V lookup: CDR1 SQVTM, CDR2 ANQGSEA. CDR3 size: 11 residues. V lost 6 bases and J 4 bases, leaving 7 bases between the germline ends. The CDR3 nucleotides read TGCAGCGTCCGGATTTACAATGAGCAGTTCTTC. Amino acid sequence: CSVRIYNEQFF.

V usage is TRBV29-1 and J usage is TRBJ2-2, with D unclear. Germline loops: CDR1 SQVTM, CDR2 ANQGSEA. This CDR3 comprises 14 residues. The V gene lost 2 bases and the J gene lost 3 bases, with 10 bases spanning the gap. The CDR3 spells CSVETQNHTGELFF. The CDR3 region has the DNA TGCAGCGTTGAAACTCAGAATCACACCGGGGAGCTGTTTTTT.

The rearrangement uses TRBV15 and TRBJ2-7, with TRBD1 matching 10 bases. This CDR3 has 15 residues. The V segment lost 4 bases and the J segment 0 bases; nucleotides outside the gene matches: 3. CDR1 and CDR2 from the germline V gene are LNHNV and YYDKDF (reference sequence). CDR3 sequence reads: CATSNDRGLSYEQYF. The CDR3 DNA sequence: TGTGCCACCAGCAACGACAGGGGGCTCTCCTACGAGCAGTACTTC.

The chain links TRBV5-4 to TRBJ2-3; D remains unclear. This CDR3 is built from 12 residues. Germline CDR1 reads SGHNT; CDR2 reads YYREEE (reference sequence). The ends were cut back, 7 bases at V and 0 bases at J, with 6 bases in the middle. CDR3 sequence reads: CASGISTDTQYF. In DNA form, the CDR3 reads TGTGCCAGCGGGATTAGCACAGATACGCAGTATTTT.

This chain joins TRBV28 and TRBJ1-6; weak D call: TRBD1 (5 bases). Germline V gene data show CDR1 as MDHEN and CDR2 as SYDVKM. The CDR3 is 16 amino acids. Deletions cut 2 bases from V and 10 bases from J, with 18 bases between. This chain's CDR3 is CASSLPVTVWDSPLHF. In DNA form, the CDR3 reads TGTGCCAGCAGTTTACCCGTAACCGTCTGGGACTCACCCCTCCACTTT.

The chain carries TRBV4-1 and TRBJ1-5; D gene ambiguous. The germline V gene encodes CDR1 MGHRA and CDR2 YSYEKL. The CDR3 has 15 amino acids. The V end lost 0 bases, the J end lost 1 base, and 7 bases lay between the germline ends. CDR3 DNA: TGCGCCAGCAGCCAAGAACAACTCAGCAATCAGCCCCAGCATTTT. This sequence encodes CASSQEQLSNQPQHF.